This TCR beta chain is from a study of shared clonotypes between healthy human individuals. Across the whole study: The study enrolled a couple of women and a few men aged 18 to 49.

A deep-level run was used for the assay. Each replicate PCR on the sorted subsets used approximately 200 ng DNA (around 30,000 T cell genomes). Here immunoSEQ multiplex PCR was the method, and the copy in TCRdb shows in-frame clones only, minus some. This table holds about 2.3 million clones, 92% found once. Naive CD45RA+ and memory CD45RA-negative subsets were split from CD4+ cells. Trimming removed 2 bases from V and 1 base from J, with 3 bases in between. CDR1 SGHRS and CDR2 YFSETQ come from the germline V gene. The CDR3 is 12 amino acids. About this clone: Other DNA sequences of this sample code for an identical CDR3.

The sequence came from a young man in good health. Some clones in this sample may be carry-over from other donors' samples. Material for sequencing was naive CD4+ T cells from PBMCs. The subset is: CD45RA+ positively selected. The J gene is TRBJ1-1, the V gene TRBV5-1; D unresolved. The CDR3: CASSLQNTEAFF. In DNA, the CDR3 is TGCGCCAGCAGCTTACAGAACACTGAAGCTTTCTTT.